This T cell receptor beta chain was captured by sequencing in a study of shared clonotypes between healthy human individuals. Study conclusions and caveats: Among donors, clonotype sharing was expected to be affected by sequencing depth.

The junction had 3 bases not matched to a gene; V was cut back by 0 bases and J by 2 bases. The CDR3 consists of 17 residues. Germline CDR1 SGHNT, CDR2 YYREEE (reference sequence). Roughly 90 million PBMCs went into genomic DNA for unsorted samples. In the authors' workflow: Junction-only sequences without quality scores were provided by ImmunoSEQ, so filtering was different. Data came from immunoSEQ multiplex PCR; TCRdb stores just in-frame clones and leaves some out. V and J calls and clone size are copied from that table; D and trimming were computed from the DNA. The table lists hundreds of thousands of clones, roughly four fifths of them singletons. Note on this clone: No antigen is known for it.

Source material: PBMCs. This clonotype was sampled from a woman in her thirties or forties in good health. Some clones in this sample may be carry-over from other donors' samples. The genes are TRBV5-4 and TRBJ2-7; the match to TRBD2 covers 15 bases. The CDR3 spells CASSLGGLAGGTYEQYF. In nucleotides, the CDR3 is TGTGCCAGCAGCTTGGGTGGACTAGCGGGAGGGACCTACGAGCAGTACTTC.